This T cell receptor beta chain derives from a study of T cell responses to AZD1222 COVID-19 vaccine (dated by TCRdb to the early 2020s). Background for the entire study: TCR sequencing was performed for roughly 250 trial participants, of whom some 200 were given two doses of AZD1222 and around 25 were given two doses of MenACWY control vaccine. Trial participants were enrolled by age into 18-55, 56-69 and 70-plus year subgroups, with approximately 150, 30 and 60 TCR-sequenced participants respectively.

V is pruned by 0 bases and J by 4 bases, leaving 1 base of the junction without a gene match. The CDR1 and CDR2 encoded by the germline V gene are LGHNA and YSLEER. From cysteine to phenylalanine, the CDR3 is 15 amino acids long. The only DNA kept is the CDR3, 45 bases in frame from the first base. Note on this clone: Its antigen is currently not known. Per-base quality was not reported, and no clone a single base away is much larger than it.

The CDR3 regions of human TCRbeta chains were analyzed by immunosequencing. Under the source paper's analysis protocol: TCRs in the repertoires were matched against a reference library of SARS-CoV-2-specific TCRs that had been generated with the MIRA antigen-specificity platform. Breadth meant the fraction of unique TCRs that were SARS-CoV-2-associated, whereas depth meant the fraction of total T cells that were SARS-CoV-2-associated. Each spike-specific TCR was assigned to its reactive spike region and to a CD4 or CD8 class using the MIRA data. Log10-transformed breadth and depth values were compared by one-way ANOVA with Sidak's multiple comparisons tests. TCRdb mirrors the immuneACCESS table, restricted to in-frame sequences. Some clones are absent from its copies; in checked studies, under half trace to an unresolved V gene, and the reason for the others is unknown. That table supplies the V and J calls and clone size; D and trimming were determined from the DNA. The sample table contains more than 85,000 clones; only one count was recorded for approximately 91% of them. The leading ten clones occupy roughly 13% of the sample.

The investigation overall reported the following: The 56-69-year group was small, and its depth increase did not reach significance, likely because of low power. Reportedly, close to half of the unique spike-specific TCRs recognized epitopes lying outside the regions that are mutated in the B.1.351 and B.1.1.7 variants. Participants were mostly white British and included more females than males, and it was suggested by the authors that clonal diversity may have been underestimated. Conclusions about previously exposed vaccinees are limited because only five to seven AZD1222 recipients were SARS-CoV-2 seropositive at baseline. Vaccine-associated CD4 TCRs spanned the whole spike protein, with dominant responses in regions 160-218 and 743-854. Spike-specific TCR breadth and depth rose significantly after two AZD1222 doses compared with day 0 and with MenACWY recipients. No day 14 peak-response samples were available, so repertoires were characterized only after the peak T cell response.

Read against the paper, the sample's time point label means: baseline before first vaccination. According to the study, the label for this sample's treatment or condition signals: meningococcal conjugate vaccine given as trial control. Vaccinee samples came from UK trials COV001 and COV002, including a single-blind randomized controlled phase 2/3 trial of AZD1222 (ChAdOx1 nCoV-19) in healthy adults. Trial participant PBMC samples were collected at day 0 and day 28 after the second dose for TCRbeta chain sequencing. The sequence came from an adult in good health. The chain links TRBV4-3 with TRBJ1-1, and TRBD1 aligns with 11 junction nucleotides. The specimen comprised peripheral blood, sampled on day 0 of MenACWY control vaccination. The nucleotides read TGCGCCAGCAGCCAAGATGGGACAGGGGGCACTGAAGCTTTCTTT. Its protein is CASSQDGTGGTEAFF.